This T cell receptor (beta chain) was sequenced in a study of T cells in Graves' hyperthyroidism and ophthalmopathy. Study findings and constraints: Patients with ophthalmopathy were separated from those with stable hyperthyroidism by a 13 V-J model. The blood repertoire included most of the expanded thyroid clonotypes above 0.001.

PBMCs were obtained from 10 ml fresh peripheral blood. Amplified regions were TCR beta CDR3 sequences from RNA transcripts. HTBI primers were the set used in a first-round RT-PCR of the TCR CDR3. TCRdb independently ran MiXCR on the multiplex PCR reads; one entry per CDR3 protein. The sample has some 490,000 distinct CDR3 sequences; about 16% are singletons. The CDR3 has 14 amino acids. The V and J ends lost 6 bases and 6 bases respectively, with 15 bases between them. Per the germline V gene, CDR1 is MDHEN and CDR2 is SYDVKM. This clonotype has at least ten counts. Its specificity is not known. This TCR derives from a woman between 25 and 40 years old with Graves' ophthalmopathy. V usage is TRBV28 and J usage is TRBJ1-5; tentative D call: TRBD1 (5 bases). Sample: blood. CDR3 sequence: CASREQVGGQPQHF. CDR3 DNA sequence: TGTGCCAGCAGAGAACAGGTGGGAGGTCAGCCCCAGCATTTT.